The 22 T cell receptor beta chains reported below all come from one sample, sequenced in a study of shared clonotypes between healthy human individuals. Repertoires were generated with immunoSEQ multiplex PCR, while TCRdb's copy carries only in-frame clones and drops some. The sample has over a million clones; 75% to 85% are singletons. The source material was memory CD4+ T cells from PBMCs. The sample's subset: CD45RA-negative fraction. The receptors come from a man in his late teens or twenties in good health. Some clones in this sample may be carry-over from other donors' samples.

This sequence joins TRBV6-1 and TRBJ2-2; the D call may be TRBD1 or TRBD2 (6 bases each). This CDR3 has 14 residues. Germline CDR1 is MNHNS and CDR2 is SASEGT. The V end was cut by 8 bases, the J end by 1 base, with 11 bases between. CDR3 region: CASGGTLNTGELFF. In nucleotides, the CDR3 is TGTGCCAGCGGGGGGACACTGAACACCGGGGAGCTGTTTTTT.

The chain carries TRBV2 and TRBJ2-5, with 8 nucleotides matching TRBD2. The CDR3 is 17 residues long. With V trimmed by 4 bases and J by 1 base, 11 bases remained unmatched. Germline V gene data show CDR1 as SNHLY and CDR2 as FYNNEI. CDR3 DNA sequence: TGTGCCAGCAGTGCAGGGGCCGGGAGGGGAGGCCAAGAGACCCAGTACTTC. Translated, it gives CASSAGAGRGGQETQYF.

In nucleotides, the CDR3 is TGTGCCAGCCTATACAGGGAAACCCATGAGCAGTTCTTC. This sequence encodes CASLYRETHEQFF. The chain recombines TRBV27 with TRBJ2-1; D may be TRBD1 (6 bases). Germline CDR1 and CDR2: MNHEY and SMNVEV (reference sequence). The CDR3 extends over 13 amino acids. Trimming shortened V by 8 bases and J by 8 bases, and 16 bases separated the two germline ends.

The rearrangement links TRBV12-5 to TRBJ2-2; D gene ambiguous. Per germline, CDR1 LGHNT and CDR2 FRNRAP. Trimming pared 9 bases from V and 3 bases from J, leaving 8 bases between. This CDR3 comprises 12 residues. The CDR3 DNA is TGTGCTAGCGGGCATGACACCGGGGAGCTGTTTTTT. This sequence encodes CASGHDTGELFF.

The rearrangement uses TRBV5-1 and TRBJ1-5, with D hard to call. The CDR3 covers 14 residues. Per germline, CDR1 SGHRS and CDR2 YFSETQ. V was pared by 5 bases and J by 0 bases, with 9 bases between. The CDR3 DNA sequence: TGCGCCAGCAGTCTGGGGAATAGCAATCAGCCCCAGCATTTT. It is translated as CASSLGNSNQPQHF.

The chain has TRBV10-3 and TRBJ1-3; the match to TRBD1 covers 7 bases. Germline V gene sequence: CDR1 ENHRY, CDR2 SYGVKD. J lost 2 bases, V lost 10 bases, and 11 bases had no gene match. The CDR3 is 15 amino acids. The CDR3 sequence: CATGADRDPGNTIYF. The CDR3, as DNA: TGTGCCACCGGCGCCGACAGGGACCCTGGAAACACCATATATTTT.

The genes are TRBV11-3 and TRBJ2-3; 9 nucleotides line up with TRBD2. J gave up 4 bases and V 1 base, and 3 bases lay outside the gene matches. The CDR3 consists of 15 residues. CDR1 and CDR2 (germline): SGHNT, YENEEA. CDR3 loop: CASSLGGRAADTQYF. CDR3 bases: TGTGCCAGCAGCTTAGGCGGGAGGGCTGCAGATACGCAGTATTTT.

In this sample, this clone turned up once. Other DNA sequences in this specimen translate into the identical CDR3. V usage is TRBV5-1 and J usage is TRBJ2-7; D might be TRBD2 (5 bases). V lost 1 base, J lost 1 base, and 9 bases lay in between. Germline V gene sequence: CDR1 SGHRS, CDR2 YFSETQ. CDR3 length: 14 amino acids. CDR3: CASSLSGGSYEQYF. The DNA of the CDR3 is TGCGCCAGCAGCTTGTCGGGCGGGTCCTACGAGCAGTACTTC.

The rearrangement joins TRBV7-9 to TRBJ1-2; maybe TRBD1 (5 bases). With 2 bases removed from V and 5 bases from J, the gap between germline ends came to 9 bases. Germline-derived CDR1 and CDR2 are SEHNR and FQNEAQ (reference sequence). The CDR3 spans 13 residues. The CDR3 region is CASSLRQLYGYTF. The CDR3 DNA reads as TGTGCCAGCAGCTTAAGACAGTTATATGGCTACACCTTC. Filled out from reference TRBV7-9 and TRBJ1-2, the complete variable domain reads DTGVSQNPRHKITKRGQNVTFRCDPISEHNRLYWYRQTLGQGPEFLTYFQNEAQLEKSRLLSDRFSAERPKGSFSTLEIQRTEQGDSAMYLCASSLRQLYGYTFGSGTRLTVV.

The chain employs TRBV18 and TRBJ1-2; D uncertain. Germline V gene sequence: CDR1 KGHSH, CDR2 LQKENI. The CDR3 extends over 14 amino acids. Trimming removed 2 bases at V and 0 bases at J, with 7 bases between. The CDR3 coding sequence is TGTGCCAGCTCACCAACGCAAACTAACTATGGCTACACCTTC. Amino acid sequence: CASSPTQTNYGYTF.

V gene TRBV19 combines with J gene TRBJ2-5; 13 nucleotides agree with TRBD2. This CDR3 is built from 16 residues. V was clipped by 5 bases and J by 4 bases; unmatched bases: 7. Per germline, CDR1 LNHDA and CDR2 SQIVND (reference sequence). The CDR3: CASSLGLAGVGETQYF. The CDR3 nucleotides are TGTGCCAGTAGTCTAGGACTAGCGGGAGTCGGAGAGACCCAGTACTTC.

This chain connects TRBV6-5 to TRBJ1-2, with 10 bases identical to TRBD1. J was trimmed by 8 bases and V by 5 bases; bases with no gene match: 8. This CDR3 spans 14 amino acids. The germline V gene encodes CDR1 MNHEY and CDR2 SVGAGI. CDR3: CASSAGTGVRGYTF. Here the CDR3 DNA reads TGTGCCAGCAGTGCCGGGACAGGGGTTCGCGGCTACACCTTC.

Written as DNA, the CDR3 is TGTGCCAGACTAAGGGCTCAAGAGACCCAGTACTTC. This encodes CARLRAQETQYF. The chain couples TRBV6-4 to TRBJ2-5, with D unclear. Trimming shortened V by 9 bases and J by 2 bases, and 10 bases separated the two germline ends. Per the germline V gene, CDR1 is MRHNA and CDR2 is SNTAGT. The CDR3 is 12 amino acids.

The chain joins TRBV5-1 to TRBJ2-1; D remains ambiguous. The CDR3 runs 15 residues. The V gene's germline CDR1 is SGHRS and CDR2 YFSETQ. V was shortened by 6 bases and J by 9 bases, with 22 bases between the two germline ends. CDR3 sequence reads: CASTAENLSMGEQFF. For the CDR3, the DNA is TGCGCCAGCACCGCCGAGAACCTTTCAATGGGTGAGCAGTTCTTC.

The CDR3 here is CATSRARAFAGNTIYF. DNA for the CDR3: TGTGCCACCAGCAGAGCAAGGGCTTTTGCTGGAAACACCATATATTTT. This chain links TRBV15 with TRBJ1-3; D gene ambiguous. Germline V lookup: CDR1 LNHNV, CDR2 YYDKDF (reference sequence). This CDR3 has 16 amino acids. Between the trimmed V and J ends, which lost 1 base and 2 bases, there was a span of 12 bases.

This rearrangement joins TRBV5-4 to TRBJ1-4; TRBD1 is a possible D gene (6 bases). Germline values: CDR1 SGHNT, CDR2 YYREEE (reference sequence). The CDR3 runs 15 residues. V lost 4 bases to trimming and J lost 4 bases, with 14 bases between them. In DNA, the CDR3 is TGTGCCAGCAGCCCCGCGGAGGGGGGTAATGAAAAACTGTTTTTT. Residues: CASSPAEGGNEKLFF.

The chain has TRBV5-1 and TRBJ1-3, with 9 positions matching TRBD1. This CDR3 has 16 amino acids. The germline V gene has CDR1 SGHRS and CDR2 YFSETQ. After removal of 0 bases from V and 3 bases from J, the junction contained 4 bases not matched to a gene. This CDR3 is CASSLVGQGHGNTIYF. The CDR3 DNA follows: TGCGCCAGCAGCTTGGTGGGACAGGGACATGGAAACACCATATATTTT.

The rearrangement links TRBV6-1 to TRBJ1-5; D is unresolved. The V and J ends lost 4 bases and 1 base respectively, with 11 bases between them. The CDR3 runs to 15 residues. CDR1 is MNHNS and CDR2 is SASEGT in the germline V gene. The CDR3 here is CASSAAGASNQPQHF. CDR3 bases: TGTGCCAGCAGTGCCGCGGGCGCAAGCAATCAGCCCCAGCATTTT.

Remarks on this clone: A read error may be the cause here, since a much bigger clone is one base away. This chain links TRBV6-5 with TRBJ2-5; 7 bases match TRBD2. Germline V CDR1 and CDR2: MNHEY, SVGAGI. Trimming at V came to 5 bases and at J to 1 base, leaving 1 base not matched to a gene. This CDR3 has 13 amino acids. The CDR3 DNA sequence: TGTGCCAGCAGTAGGACTAGCCAAGAGACCCAGTACTTC. It translates to CASSRTSQETQYF.

This clone showed up just once. The CDR3 reads CASSLISNTDTQYF. CDR3 DNA sequence: TGCGCCAGCAGCTTGATAAGTAACACAGATACGCAGTATTTT. V is TRBV5-1 and J is TRBJ2-3; D is ambiguous. Germline CDR1 and CDR2: SGHRS and YFSETQ. Trimming removed 1 base at V and 2 bases at J, with 8 bases between. The CDR3 has 14 amino acids. Full variable domain (missing parts from reference TRBV5-1 and TRBJ2-3): KAGVTQTPRYLIKTRGQQVTLSCSPISGHRSVSWYQQTPGQGLQFLFEYFSETQRNKGNFPGRFSGRQFSNSRSEMNVSTLELGDSALYLCASSLISNTDTQYFGPGTRLTVL.

The V and J genes are TRBV6-5 and TRBJ2-7; D is possibly TRBD1 (5 bases). Germline V gene sequence: CDR1 MNHEY, CDR2 SVGAGI. Trimming pared 6 bases from V and 0 bases from J, leaving 15 bases between. The CDR3 extends over 15 amino acids. The DNA of the CDR3 is TGTGCCAGCAGCCGCAGGGCCCCCATCTCCTACGAGCAGTACTTC. Protein product: CASSRRAPISYEQYF.

The chain links TRBV29-1 to TRBJ1-2, with 7 bases that match TRBD1. CDR1 is SQVTM, CDR2 ANQGSEA, per germline. The CDR3 has 13 residues. V was clipped by 5 bases and J by 4 bases; unmatched bases: 7. Written as DNA, the CDR3 is TGCAGCGTTTCGACAGGGCATGGCTATGGCTACACCTTC. Translation gives CSVSTGHGYGYTF.